This entry concerns a single TCR beta chain. Its antigen is currently unknown. The entry originates in a study of T cell responses to AZD1222 COVID-19 vaccine. This CDR3 spans 15 amino acids. V was pared by 3 bases and J by 4 bases, with 12 bases between. Germline V gene sequence: CDR1 SGHTA, CDR2 FQGTGA. Libraries were prepared by immunoSEQ multiplex PCR; TCRdb keeps only in-frame clonotypes and omits some of them. The sample has over 100,000 clones; 87% are singletons. Whole-study results and caveats: Seropositive AZD1222 recipients at baseline numbered only 6 or 7. Clonal diversity was possibly underestimated, and the donors were mostly white British, with more females. With two AZD1222 doses given, Spike-specific TCR breadth and depth both rose.

V usage is TRBV7-3 and J usage is TRBJ2-2; a possible D gene is TRBD1 (5 bases). This sequence was found in an adult who received the AZD1222 COVID-19 vaccine. This specimen was peripheral blood, taken 28 days after the second AZD1222 dose. The CDR3, as DNA: TGTGCCAGCAGCTTCCTCCCTGGGGCCACCGGGGAGCTGTTTTTT. It translates to CASSFLPGATGELFF.